These T cell receptor beta chains were read from a single sample in a study of blood T cell repertoires in COVID-19. Sequencing used immunoSEQ multiplex PCR; TCRdb keeps in-frame clones, though not all of them. The sample includes about 150,000 clones, about four fifths of them seen just once. Sequencing used peripheral blood. Receptor source: a woman aged 55-70 years with acute or convalescent COVID-19. CDR3s include the opening cysteine and the closing phenylalanine or tryptophan. D genes are given only for firm matches. For some rows the clone size is stated as once, few or many, or as a class when expanded; others skip it.

clone size	V gene	D gene	J gene	CDR3 protein	CDR3 DNA
once	TRBV9	-	TRBJ1-1	CASSGSARTEAFF	TGTGCCAGCAGCGGCTCCGCTAGGACTGAAGCTTTCTTT
-	TRBV9	TRBD1	TRBJ1-1	CASSGQGNTEAFF	TGTGCCAGCAGCGGACAGGGGAACACTGAAGCTTTCTTT
once	TRBV29-1	TRBD1	TRBJ2-1	CSVRQGGYNEQFF	TGCAGCGTCCGACAGGGGGGCTACAATGAGCAGTTCTTC
-	TRBV6-5	-	TRBJ1-6	CASTRDYPWNSPLHF	TGTGCCAGCACCCGGGACTATCCTTGGAATTCACCCCTCCACTTT
-	TRBV7-9	TRBD2	TRBJ2-2	CASTPGTIGTGELFF	TGTGCCAGCACCCCCGGGACTATCGGCACCGGGGAGCTGTTTTTT
-	TRBV7-9	TRBD1	TRBJ2-1	CASSLGQGAYNEQFF	TGTGCCAGCAGCTTAGGGCAGGGGGCCTACAATGAGCAGTTCTTC
-	TRBV5-4	-	TRBJ1-6	CASSRAGDSSYNSPLHF	TGTGCCAGCAGCAGAGCAGGGGATAGCTCCTATAATTCACCCCTCCACTTT
-	TRBV4-1	-	TRBJ2-2	CASSQASGTNTGELFF	TGCGCCAGCAGCCAAGCCTCAGGGACAAACACCGGGGAGCTGTTTTTT
-	TRBV11-1	-	TRBJ1-2	CASSSLLQGKRGYTF	TGTGCCAGCAGCTCATTGCTACAGGGAAAGCGAGGCTACACCTTC
-	TRBV6-5	TRBD1	TRBJ2-4	CASSDRVLNIQYF	TGTGCCAGCAGCGACAGGGTACTAAACATTCAGTACTTC
-	TRBV28	TRBD1	TRBJ1-5	CASSITQGAPGF	TGTGCCAGCAGTATTACACAGGGGGCGCCGGGATTT
once	TRBV7-3	TRBD2	TRBJ2-5	CASSEGLAGVETQYF	TGTGCCAGCAGCGAGGGACTAGCGGGGGTAGAGACCCAGTACTTC
few	TRBV5-5	TRBD1	TRBJ2-7	CASSSLLGGPAAEQYF	TGTGCCAGCAGCTCCCTCCTAGGGGGCCCCGCGGCCGAGCAGTACTTC
few	TRBV4-2	TRBD1	TRBJ1-3	CASSHGDSSARDTIYF	TGTGCCAGCAGCCACGGGGACAGTTCCGCTCGAGACACCATATATTTT
-	TRBV24-1	-	TRBJ1-2	CATRLKQGQRPGYTF	TGTGCCACCAGACTGAAACAGGGCCAACGGCCTGGCTACACCTTC
-	TRBV7-2	-	TRBJ1-1	CASSFYPGTEAFF	TGTGCCAGCAGCTTCTACCCTGGCACTGAAGCTTTCTTT
-	TRBV25-1	TRBD2	TRBJ2-5	CASPEGGSGGAHETQYF	TGTGCCAGCCCCGAAGGGGGTAGCGGGGGGGCCCACGAGACCCAGTACTTC
-	TRBV7-7	-	TRBJ1-5	CASSFWHTRNQPQHF	TGTGCTAGCAGCTTTTGGCACACAAGAAATCAGCCCCAGCATTTT
-	TRBV18	TRBD1	TRBJ1-4	CASSLDRDEEKLFF	TGTGCCAGCTCCCTGGACAGGGATGAGGAAAAACTGTTTTTT
-	TRBV18	-	TRBJ1-5	CASSPGTDSNQPQHF	TGTGCCAGCTCACCCGGGACTGATAGCAATCAGCCCCAGCATTTT
-	TRBV19	TRBD1	TRBJ1-4	CASSGQGNEKLFF	TGTGCCAGTTCGGGACAGGGGAATGAAAAACTGTTTTTT
-	TRBV28	TRBD2	TRBJ2-1	CASSSGGSHNEQFF	TGTGCCAGCAGTAGCGGGGGGTCCCACAATGAGCAGTTCTTC
few	TRBV7-2	-	TRBJ2-2	CASSLKGQRDTGELFF	TGTGCCAGCAGCCTCAAGGGGCAACGCGACACCGGGGAGCTGTTTTTT
-	TRBV7-9	-	TRBJ1-2	CASSLSGNDGYTF	TGTGCCAGCAGCTTGTCTGGCAACGATGGCTACACCTTC
once	TRBV2	-	TRBJ2-5	CASSPLTIRETQYF	TGTGCCAGCAGTCCACTGACAATCCGGGAGACCCAGTACTTC
once	TRBV30	TRBD2	TRBJ2-1	CAWSGLATEQFF	TGTGCCTGGAGCGGACTAGCGACTGAGCAGTTCTTC
-	TRBV7-9	-	TRBJ2-1	CASSLAAGYSYNEQFF	TGTGCCAGCAGCTTAGCCGCGGGGTATTCCTACAATGAGCAGTTCTTC
-	TRBV19	TRBD2	TRBJ2-7	CASSIGGAGVGEQYF	TGTGCCAGTAGTATAGGAGGAGCGGGGGTAGGCGAGCAGTACTTC
-	TRBV5-1	TRBD1	TRBJ1-2	CASSGGTASIYGYTF	TGCGCCAGCAGCGGGGGGACAGCCTCGATCTATGGCTACACCTTC
few	TRBV15	TRBD1	TRBJ1-5	CATARQGRSNQPQHF	TGTGCCACCGCGAGACAGGGGCGAAGCAATCAGCCCCAGCATTTT
-	TRBV9	TRBD1	TRBJ1-6	CASSVQGANSPLHF	TGTGCCAGCAGCGTACAGGGGGCTAATTCACCCCTCCACTTT
-	TRBV6-5	-	TRBJ2-1	CASSYWRGGNEQFF	TGTGCCAGCAGTTACTGGAGGGGAGGAAATGAGCAGTTCTTC
-	TRBV14	TRBD2	TRBJ2-5	CASSQDSPGLWGETQYF	TGTGCCAGCAGCCAAGATTCGCCGGGACTATGGGGGGAGACCCAGTACTTC
few	TRBV30	-	TRBJ1-1	CAWIHTVLLEAFF	TGTGCCTGGATCCACACAGTCCTCCTCGAAGCTTTCTTT
-	TRBV7-3	TRBD2	TRBJ2-5	CASSLGGLAAETQYF	TGTGCCAGCAGCTTGGGGGGACTAGCGGCAGAGACCCAGTACTTC
many	TRBV2	-	TRBJ1-5	CASSGGQGSQPQHF	TGTGCCAGCAGTGGGGGGCAGGGAAGTCAGCCCCAGCATTTT
-	TRBV5-1	-	TRBJ2-7	CASSFWAGAPYEQYF	TGCGCCAGCAGCTTTTGGGCAGGGGCCCCCTACGAGCAGTACTTC
-	TRBV19	-	TRBJ1-1	CASSLREGTEAFF	TGTGCCAGTAGTCTCAGGGAGGGCACTGAAGCTTTCTTT
-	TRBV2	TRBD2	TRBJ2-4	CASAGESAKNIQYF	TGTGCCAGCGCGGGGGAATCGGCCAAAAACATTCAGTACTTC